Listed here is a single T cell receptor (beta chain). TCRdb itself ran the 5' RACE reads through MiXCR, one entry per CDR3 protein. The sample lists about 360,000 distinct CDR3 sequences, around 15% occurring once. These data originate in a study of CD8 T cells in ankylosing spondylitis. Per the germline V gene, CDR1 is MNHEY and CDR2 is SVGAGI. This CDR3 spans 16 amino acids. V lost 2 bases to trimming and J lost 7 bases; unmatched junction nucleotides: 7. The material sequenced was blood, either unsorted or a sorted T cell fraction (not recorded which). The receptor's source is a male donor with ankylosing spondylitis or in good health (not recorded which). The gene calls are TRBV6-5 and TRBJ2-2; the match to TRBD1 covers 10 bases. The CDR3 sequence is CASSYLRGQGIGELFF. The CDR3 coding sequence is TGTGCCAGCAGTTACCTTCGGGGACAGGGGATCGGGGAGCTGTTTTTT.